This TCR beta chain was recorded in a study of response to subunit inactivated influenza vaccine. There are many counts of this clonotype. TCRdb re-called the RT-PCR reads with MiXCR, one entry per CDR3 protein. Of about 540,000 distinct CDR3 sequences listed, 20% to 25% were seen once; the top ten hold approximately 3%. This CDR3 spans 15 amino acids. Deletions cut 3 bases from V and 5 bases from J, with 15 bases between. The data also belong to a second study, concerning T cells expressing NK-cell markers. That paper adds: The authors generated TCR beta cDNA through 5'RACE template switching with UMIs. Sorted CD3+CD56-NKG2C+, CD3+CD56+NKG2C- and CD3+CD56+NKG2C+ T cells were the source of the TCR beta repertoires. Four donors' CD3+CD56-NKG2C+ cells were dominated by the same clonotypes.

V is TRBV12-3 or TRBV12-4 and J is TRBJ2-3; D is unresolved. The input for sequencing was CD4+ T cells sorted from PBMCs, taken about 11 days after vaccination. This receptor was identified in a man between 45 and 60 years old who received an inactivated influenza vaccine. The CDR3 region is CASSFLGSPQDTQYF. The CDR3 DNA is TGTGCCAGCAGTTTTCTGGGGTCCCCACAAGATACGCAGTATTTT.